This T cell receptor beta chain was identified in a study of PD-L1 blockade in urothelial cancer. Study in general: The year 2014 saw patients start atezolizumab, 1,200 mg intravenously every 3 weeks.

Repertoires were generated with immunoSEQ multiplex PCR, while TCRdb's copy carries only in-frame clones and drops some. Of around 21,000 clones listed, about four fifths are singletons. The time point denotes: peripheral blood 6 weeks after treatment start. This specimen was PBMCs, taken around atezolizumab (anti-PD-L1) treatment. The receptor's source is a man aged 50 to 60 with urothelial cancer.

CDR3: CASSLSDRVYEQYF. Here the CDR3 DNA reads TGTGCCAGCAGTTTATCGGACAGGGTCTACGAGCAGTACTTC. The V gene is TRBV28, the J gene TRBJ2-7; TRBD1 agrees at 8 bases. Germline loops: CDR1 MDHEN, CDR2 SYDVKM. The CDR3 runs 14 residues. V lost 1 base, J lost 3 bases, and 2 bases stayed unmatched.